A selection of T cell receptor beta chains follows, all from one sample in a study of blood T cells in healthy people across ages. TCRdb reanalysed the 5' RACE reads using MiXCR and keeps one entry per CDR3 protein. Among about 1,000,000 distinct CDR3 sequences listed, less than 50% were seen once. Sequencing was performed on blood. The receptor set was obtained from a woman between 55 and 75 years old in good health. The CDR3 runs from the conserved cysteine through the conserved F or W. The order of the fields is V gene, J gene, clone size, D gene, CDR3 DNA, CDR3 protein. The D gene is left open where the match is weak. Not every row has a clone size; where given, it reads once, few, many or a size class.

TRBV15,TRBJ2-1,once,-,TGTGCCACCGGCTACCGTTTTGAGGGGGACAATGAGCAGTTCTTC,CATGYRFEGDNEQFF
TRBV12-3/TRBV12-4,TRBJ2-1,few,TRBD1,TGTGCCAGCGGTCGGACAGGGAAAGACAATGAGCAGTTCTTC,CASGRTGKDNEQFF
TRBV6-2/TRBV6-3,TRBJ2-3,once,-,TGTGCCAGCAGTGATCCCCGAGATACGCAGTATTTT,CASSDPRDTQYF
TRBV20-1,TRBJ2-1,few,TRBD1,TGCAGTATCCAGGGGGTCAGCTCCTACAATGAGCAGTTCTTC,CSIQGVSSYNEQFF
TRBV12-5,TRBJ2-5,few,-,TGTGCTAGTGCAATCGAGGGAAAACAGGGTGAAAAAGAGACCCAGTACTTC,CASAIEGKQGEKETQYF
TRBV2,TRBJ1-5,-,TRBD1,TGTGCCAGCAGGGTGACAGGGGGCGGTCAGCCCCAGCATTTT,CASRVTGGGQPQHF
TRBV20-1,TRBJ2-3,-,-,TGCAGTGCTACGGTTTTCGCGGGACGCACAGATACGCAGTATTTT,CSATVFAGRTDTQYF
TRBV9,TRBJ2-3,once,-,TGTGCCAGCAGCTCTGGGGTAACAGATGCGCAGTATTTT,CASSSGVTDAQYF
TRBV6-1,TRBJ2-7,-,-,TGTGCCAGCAGTGTATTCGAGCAGTACTTC,CASSVFEQYF
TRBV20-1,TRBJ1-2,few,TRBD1,TGCAGTGCTAAGGGACAGATCTATGATGGCTACACCTTC,CSAKGQIYDGYTF
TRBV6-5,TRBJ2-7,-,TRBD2,TGTGCCAGCAGACCAGCGGGAGGCCGTGTCTACGAGCAGTACTTC,CASRPAGGRVYEQYF
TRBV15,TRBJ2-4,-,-,TGTGCCACCAGCAGAGTGACAGAAAACATTCAGTACTTC,CATSRVTENIQYF
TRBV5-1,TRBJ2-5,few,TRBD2,TGCGCCAGCAGCTACGGACTAGCGGGATGGGAAGAGACCCAGTACTTC,CASSYGLAGWEETQYF
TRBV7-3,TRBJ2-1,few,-,TGTGCCAGCAGCTCCCTGGACTATTTCTCCTACAATGAGCAGTTCTTC,CASSSLDYFSYNEQFF